This T cell receptor beta chain derives from a study of blood T cells in healthy people across ages. Study observations and caveats: The authors considered diversity estimates from one million T cells to be underestimates. Correlation between TCR beta diversity and naive T cell percentage was strong.

Next came a second PCR, run for roughly 6 to 11 cycles, which used a sample-barcoded 5' primer along with a J-beta primer mix. The study obtained at least 2.5 million CDR3-containing paired-end reads from every sample. TCRdb redid the calling of the 5' RACE reads with MiXCR, one entry per CDR3 protein. The repertoire holds about 680,000 distinct CDR3 sequences, with roughly 50% as singletons. This clonotype appeared a few times. Antigen unknown. The V gene end was trimmed by 1 base and the J gene end by 8 bases; junction bases not matched to a gene: 2. CDR3 length: 15 residues. From germline, CDR1 is MGHDK and CDR2 SYGVNS.

Input material: blood. This TCR came from a woman aged 55-75 years in good health. The genes are TRBV25-1 and TRBJ2-1, with 13 bases fitting TRBD2. In DNA, the CDR3 is TGTGCCAGCAGTGAATTCGGACTAGCGGGAGATGAGCAGTTCTTC. Amino acid sequence: CASSEFGLAGDEQFF.